This paragraph covers one TCR beta chain sequence. The data are from a study of blood T cell repertoires in COVID-19. Study-wide background: Specimens from acute and convalescent COVID-19 originated in the United States, Italy and Spain. The analysed material was cDNA or gDNA that came from T cells, B-cell-depleted T cells, or PBMCs.

In the source study's methods: Reference gene primer amplification gave nucleated cell count estimates. Assay used: immunoSEQ multiplex PCR; TCRdb lists only in-frame clones, some missing. V, J and clone size reflect that table, while D and trimming were determined from the DNA. The data hold under 200,000 clones, with around 85% observed a single time. V was cut by 3 bases and J by 7 bases, with 12 bases left in between. The CDR3 is 13 amino acids. Germline V CDR1 and CDR2: LGHDT, YNNKEL (reference sequence). Enrollment of patients from Seattle took place during active infection, with longitudinal follow-up.

The receptor's source is a man between 60 and 75 years old with COVID-19, enrolled during active disease. The rearrangement uses TRBV3-1 (or the pseudogene TRBV3-2) and TRBJ1-2; maybe TRBD1 (5 bases). The sequencing input was peripheral blood. The CDR3 loop is CASSHLQESGYTF. The CDR3 DNA sequence: TGTGCCAGCAGCCACCTACAGGAGAGTGGCTACACCTTC.